This T cell receptor beta chain was retrieved from a study of blood T cell repertoires in COVID-19. In germline, CDR1 is LNHDA, CDR2 SQIVND (reference sequence). Trimming left V 5 bases short and J 6 bases short, with 19 bases between. The CDR3 consists of 15 residues. Clones were read by immunoSEQ multiplex PCR, and TCRdb kept only the in-frame ones, dropping some. This sample has about 74,000 clones, with roughly four fifths found just once. V gene TRBV19 combines with J gene TRBJ1-2; tentative D call: TRBD1 (5 bases). The origin of this receptor is a human donor in a cohort sampled during active COVID-19. Sequenced material: peripheral blood. In DNA form, the CDR3 reads TGTGCCAGTAGTCCGCGCCCCGGGGGACGGAATGGCTACACCTTC. Translated, it gives CASSPRPGGRNGYTF.